The 5 T cell receptor beta chains listed next were all sequenced from one sample in a study of blood T cell repertoires in COVID-19 (dated by TCRdb to about 2020). Library prep was done by the immunoSEQ multiplex PCR assay. Entries here come from immuneACCESS through TCRdb and include only in-frame sequences with V and J called. Some clones fail to appear in such tables; in the studies checked, an unresolved V gene covers under half of the shortfall, and the cause of the remainder is unknown. The sample includes about 280,000 clones, with roughly 80% observed a single time. Around 5% of the sample is taken by the ten largest. The sample was PBMCs or T cells enriched from blood (not recorded which). The source is a man in his forties or fifties who had been exposed to COVID-19.

The rearrangement uses TRBV18 and TRBJ2-6; maybe TRBD1 (5 bases). Germline V CDR1 and CDR2: KGHSH, LQKENI. The CDR3 spans 16 residues. Between the trimmed V and J ends, which lost 3 bases and 0 bases, there was a span of 9 bases. DNA of the CDR3: TGTGCCAGCTCACCCGACAGAGCCTCTGGGGCCAACGTCCTGACTTTC. The encoded protein is CASSPDRASGANVLTF.

The chain recombines TRBV7-8 with TRBJ2-1; 8 positions match TRBD2. CDR1 SGHVS and CDR2 FQNEAQ come from the germline V gene. The CDR3 consists of 13 residues. J gave up 15 bases and V 4 bases, and 11 bases lay outside the gene matches. Here the CDR3 reads CASSSGGPGRGFF. The CDR3 nucleotides read TGTGCCAGCAGCTCTGGAGGCCCCGGGAGGGGGTTCTTC.

The rearrangement links TRBV5-1 to TRBJ2-1; D call uncertain. This CDR3 has 15 residues. Trimming removed 5 bases from V and 0 bases from J, with 12 bases in between. Germline CDR1 reads SGHRS; CDR2 reads YFSETQ. The CDR3 bases are TGCGCCAGCAGTGAGGTTTTGGACTCCTACAATGAGCAGTTCTTC. Translating it yields CASSEVLDSYNEQFF. Complete variable domain (other parts from reference TRBV5-1 and TRBJ2-1): KAGVTQTPRYLIKTRGQQVTLSCSPISGHRSVSWYQQTPGQGLQFLFEYFSETQRNKGNFPGRFSGRQFSNSRSEMNVSTLELGDSALYLCASSEVLDSYNEQFFGPGTRLTVL.

The genes are TRBV5-1 and TRBJ2-7; D remains unclear. This CDR3 is built from 14 residues. The V end lost 0 bases, the J end lost 3 bases, and 10 bases lay between the germline ends. Germline CDR1 reads SGHRS; CDR2 reads YFSETQ. In nucleotides, the CDR3 is TGCGCCAGCAGCTTGGAAGGAGCGTACTACGAGCAGTACTTC. Its protein is CASSLEGAYYEQYF.

This clone was recorded only once. The rearrangement links TRBV30 to TRBJ1-1; D not certain. In germline, CDR1 is GTSNPN, CDR2 SVGIG (reference sequence). The CDR3 is made up of 12 amino acids. V was trimmed by 0 bases and J by 4 bases, leaving 6 bases between them. The CDR3: CAWSVLTTEAFF. In DNA form, the CDR3 reads TGTGCCTGGAGTGTACTAACCACTGAAGCTTTCTTT.